Below, 32 T cell receptor beta chains from the same sample are listed, as sequenced in a study of cytomegalovirus exposure and HLA in healthy donors. PCR primers comprised 60 Vbeta and 13 Jbeta primers. Sequenced by immunoSEQ multiplex PCR; TCRdb stores in-frame clones only, minus some. In the table there are about 130,000 clones, just over 75% of which are singletons. The sequencing sample was made of PBMCs. These receptors came from a woman between 50 and 59 years old in good health and CMV-seronegative.

The V and J genes are TRBV4-2 and TRBJ1-5; a weak D match, TRBD1 (5 bases). Trimming took 6 bases from V and 0 from J, leaving 9 bases between them. Germline V lookup: CDR1 LGHNA, CDR2 YNFKEQ. CDR3 length: 14 residues. The CDR3 is CASRLGHSNQPQHF. The CDR3 region has the DNA TGTGCCAGCAGACTTGGACATAGCAATCAGCCCCAGCATTTT.

The rearrangement links TRBV7-2 to TRBJ2-3; 9 bases map to TRBD2. The germline V gene has CDR1 SGHTA and CDR2 FQGNSA. V trimming: 1 base; J trimming: 1 base; junction bases outside the gene matches: 6. This CDR3 comprises 17 residues. CDR3 sequence reads: CASSLVGSGSRTDTQYF. The DNA of the CDR3 is TGTGCCAGCAGCTTAGTAGGTAGCGGGAGTCGCACAGATACGCAGTATTTT.

The gene calls are TRBV19 and TRBJ1-5, with D perhaps TRBD1 (5 bases). CDR1 and CDR2 from the germline V gene are LNHDA and SQIVND (reference sequence). CDR3 size: 14 residues. V was cut by 10 bases and J by 0 bases, with 13 bases left in between. The DNA of the CDR3 is TGTGCCACCTCACAGGATATTAGCAATCAGCCCCAGCATTTT. It translates to CATSQDISNQPQHF.

V gene TRBV9 combines with J gene TRBJ2-1, with TRBD2 identical over 8 bases. This CDR3 is 19 amino acids long. Germline V gene data show CDR1 as SGDLS and CDR2 as YYNGEE. V shed 1 base and J 1 base; nucleotides not matched to a gene: 13. CDR3 DNA: TGTGCCAGCAGCGTATATCGATCGGCGGGAGGCCCTTCCTACAATGAGCAGTTCTTC. Protein: CASSVYRSAGGPSYNEQFF.

CDR3 coding DNA: TGTGCCAGCAGTTCCTGGACAGCGCTTTTGAAGTATGGCTACACCTTC. It codes for CASSSWTALLKYGYTF. The rearrangement links TRBV28 to TRBJ1-2, with D perhaps matching TRBD1 (6 bases). Between the trimmed V and J ends, which lost 4 bases and 5 bases, there was a span of 20 bases. The CDR3 extends over 16 amino acids. From germline, CDR1 is MDHEN and CDR2 SYDVKM.

The V and J genes are TRBV6-5 and TRBJ2-7; TRBD1 matches at 10 bases. The CDR3 is 14 amino acids. Germline CDR1 and CDR2: MNHEY and SVGAGI. After removal of 7 bases from V and 2 bases from J, the junction contained 5 bases not matched to a gene. In nucleotides, the CDR3 is TGTGCCAGCACCCGGACAGGGGGTGCCTACGAGCAGTACTTC. Translating it yields CASTRTGGAYEQYF.

The rearrangement joins TRBV28 to TRBJ2-5; unclear D gene. CDR1 and CDR2 (germline): MDHEN, SYDVKM. The V end lost 8 bases, the J end lost 3 bases, and 13 bases lay between the germline ends. The CDR3 totals 13 residues. The CDR3 spells CASLQNLEETQYF. Written as DNA, the CDR3 is TGTGCCAGCTTACAGAATCTGGAAGAGACCCAGTACTTC.

The chain employs TRBV5-1 and TRBJ1-4; 10 bases map to TRBD1. The CDR3 contains 15 residues. V gave up 4 bases and J gave up 8 bases; unmatched junction bases: 8. The V gene's germline CDR1 is SGHRS and CDR2 YFSETQ. This CDR3 is CASSRAGTGEEKLFF. The DNA of the CDR3 is TGCGCCAGCAGCCGAGCCGGGACAGGGGAAGAAAAACTGTTTTTT.

This rearrangement joins TRBV5-1 to TRBJ1-3, with 7 bases identical to TRBD1. The junction had 12 bases not matched to a gene; V was cut back by 4 bases and J by 8 bases. The germline CDR1 and CDR2 sequences are SGHRS and YFSETQ. This CDR3 contains 15 residues. The CDR3 DNA reads TGCGCCAGCAGCCGACAAAGACAGGGCTCCGACACCATATATTTT. Residues: CASSRQRQGSDTIYF. Complete variable domain (other parts from reference TRBV5-1 and TRBJ1-3): KAGVTQTPRYLIKTRGQQVTLSCSPISGHRSVSWYQQTPGQGLQFLFEYFSETQRNKGNFPGRFSGRQFSNSRSEMNVSTLELGDSALYLCASSRQRQGSDTIYFGEGSWLTVV.

In the case of this clone: One end of the junction is discordant with germline, which a read error may explain. The chain couples TRBV6-1 to TRBJ1-1, with 7 nucleotides matching TRBD1. The CDR3 is 13 residues long. Germline V gene data show CDR1 as MNHNS and CDR2 as SASEGT. The chain's CDR3 is CASEVQGNAEAFF. Written as DNA, the CDR3 is TGTGCCAGCGAAGTACAGGGGAACGCTGAAGCTTTCTTT.

In regard to this clone: The junction shows a germline mismatch at one end, possibly a read error. The chain is built from TRBV4-1 and TRBJ1-2; maybe TRBD1 (5 bases). CDR3 length equals 13 residues. Germline CDR1 and CDR2: MGHRA and YSYEKL. The DNA of the CDR3 is TGCGCCAGCACCCAAGACCCAGGGTATGGCTACACCTTC. It codes for CASTQDPGYGYTF.

CDR3 in DNA: TGTGCCAGCAGCGCAGGGCTTCACACAGATACGCAGTATTTT. Translated: CASSAGLHTDTQYF. The rearrangement uses TRBV7-9 and TRBJ2-3; tentative D call: TRBD1 (5 bases). Germline V lookup: CDR1 SEHNR, CDR2 FQNEAQ (reference sequence). Trimming stripped 5 bases from V and 2 bases from J, with 11 bases between. The CDR3 runs to 14 residues.

V usage is TRBV7-2 and J usage is TRBJ1-5, with D possibly matching TRBD1 (6 bases). Germline CDR1 SGHTA, CDR2 FQGNSA. Trimming took off 3 bases at V and 3 bases at J, with 9 bases between the two ends. CDR3 length: 14 residues. The CDR3 DNA reads TGTGCCAGCAGCTTCCCAGGGGTCAATCAGCCCCAGCATTTT. Residues: CASSFPGVNQPQHF.

This clone was counted once. The chain employs TRBV6-1 and TRBJ1-2; 9 nucleotides align to TRBD1. Germline V gives CDR1 MNHNS, CDR2 SASEGT. V was pared by 4 bases and J by 6 bases, with 6 bases of the junction left unmatched. This CDR3 is built from 14 residues. For the CDR3, the DNA is TGTGCCAGCAGTGGGGAGGGACAGGGTAATGGCTACACCTTC. It is translated as CASSGEGQGNGYTF.

The chain carries TRBV7-9 and TRBJ1-5; D unclear. There are 12 residues in the CDR3. The V gene lost 5 bases and the J gene lost 2 bases, with 4 bases spanning the gap. CDR1 is SEHNR and CDR2 is FQNEAQ in the germline V gene (reference sequence). In DNA form, the CDR3 reads TGTGCCAGCAGCCCCGGCAATCAGCCCCAGCATTTT. It translates to CASSPGNQPQHF.

The rearrangement uses TRBV27 and TRBJ2-1; D possibly corresponds to TRBD2 (5 bases). The CDR3 has 20 residues. CDR1 is MNHEY, CDR2 SMNVEV, per germline (reference sequence). Trimming left V 3 bases short and J 5 bases short, with 29 bases between. Here the CDR3 reads CASSFLPLFRGELADNEQFF. The CDR3 DNA follows: TGTGCCAGCAGTTTTCTCCCCCTCTTCCGGGGTGAATTGGCGGACAATGAGCAGTTCTTC.

This clone was picked up a small number of times. The V call is TRBV4-1, the J call TRBJ2-1, with D unclear. V shed 5 bases and J shed 4 bases, with 9 bases lying between them. There are 13 residues in the CDR3. Germline V gene sequence: CDR1 MGHRA, CDR2 YSYEKL. CDR3 sequence reads: CASSSRNYNEQFF. In nucleotides, the CDR3 is TGCGCCAGCAGCTCTAGAAATTACAATGAGCAGTTCTTC.

J is TRBJ1-1 and V is TRBV27; the match to TRBD1 covers 8 bases. Germline CDR1 and CDR2: MNHEY and SMNVEV (reference sequence). The CDR3 extends over 14 amino acids. With V trimmed by 0 bases and J by 5 bases, 2 bases remained unmatched. The CDR3 coding sequence is TGTGCCAGCAGTTTATCAGGACAGGGTACTGAAGCTTTCTTT. As protein: CASSLSGQGTEAFF.

The chain employs TRBV7-2 and TRBJ1-5, with D unclear. Per germline, CDR1 SGHTA and CDR2 FQGNSA. The CDR3 has 15 residues. V lost 2 bases and J 2 bases, leaving 10 bases between the germline ends. The DNA of the CDR3 is TGTGCCAGCAGCTTAAATTTAGTCGGCAATCAGCCCCAGCATTTT. As protein: CASSLNLVGNQPQHF.

In this sample, this clone turned up once. The J gene is TRBJ2-7, the V gene TRBV18, with a tentative D call TRBD1 (7 bases). V lost 3 bases and J lost 5, with 14 bases in between. CDR1 KGHSH and CDR2 LQKENI come from the germline V gene. The length of the CDR3 is 14 residues. The CDR3 sequence: CASSPLAGGNEQYF. The DNA for the CDR3 is TGTGCCAGCTCACCCTTGGCAGGGGGGAACGAGCAGTACTTC.

This rearrangement joins TRBV27 to TRBJ2-3, with 11 bases fitting TRBD2. Losses at the gene ends were 2 bases for V and 8 bases for J; bases not matched to a gene: 9. The CDR3 sequence is 16 residues long. Germline CDR1 and CDR2: MNHEY and SMNVEV (reference sequence). This chain's CDR3 is CASSLATSGNSGTQYF. The CDR3 DNA sequence: TGTGCCAGCAGTTTAGCGACTAGCGGGAATAGCGGTACGCAGTATTTT.

J is TRBJ2-1 and V is TRBV15; tentative D call: TRBD1 (5 bases). The germline CDR1 and CDR2 sequences are LNHNV and YYDKDF (reference sequence). The CDR3 spans 12 residues. The germline V and J ends were trimmed by 5 bases and 9 bases, with 11 bases remaining between them. CDR3: CATSAGSREQFF. The CDR3 bases are TGTGCCACCAGCGCAGGGTCGCGTGAGCAGTTCTTC.

The V gene is TRBV6-1, the J gene TRBJ2-7; D not certain. The length of the CDR3 is 12 residues. Germline values: CDR1 MNHNS, CDR2 SASEGT. Between the trimmed V and J ends, which lost 7 bases and 0 bases, there was a span of 7 bases. CDR3: CASTDSSYEQYV. The CDR3 bases are TGTGCCAGCACCGATAGCTCCTACGAGCAGTACGTC.

The rearrangement uses TRBV11-1 and TRBJ2-7; TRBD2 matches 7 bases. This CDR3 spans 16 amino acids. Germline-derived CDR1 and CDR2 are SGHAT and FQDESV (reference sequence). Trimming at V came to 11 bases and at J to 7 bases, leaving 23 bases not matched to a gene. The CDR3 DNA sequence: TGTGCCCTCCTTTACGGCGGGAGTCCGAACCTGTGGGAGCAGTACTTC. This codes for CALLYGGSPNLWEQYF.

The gene calls are TRBV27 and TRBJ1-1; D call uncertain. The CDR3 covers 11 residues. Trimming stripped 8 bases from V and 2 bases from J, with 6 bases between. CDR1 and CDR2 (germline): MNHEY, SMNVEV (reference sequence). CDR3 in DNA: TGTGCCAGCTGGCACAACACTGAAGCTTTCTTT. Amino acid sequence: CASWHNTEAFF.

The gene calls are TRBV29-1 and TRBJ2-5; TRBD2 matches at 12 bases. With 6 bases clipped from V and 5 bases from J, the junction kept 10 bases outside the gene matches. Germline assignment: CDR1 SQVTM and CDR2 ANQGSEA. The CDR3 runs 15 residues. CDR3 in amino acids: CSVTSGSRGGETQYF. Written as DNA, the CDR3 is TGCAGCGTGACTAGCGGGAGCAGAGGGGGGGAGACCCAGTACTTC.

In the case of this clone: At one boundary the junction diverges from the germline segment, which might be a read error. DNA for the CDR3: TGTTCCAGCAGCCCGGGGACACAGCCCCAGCATTTT. The encoded protein is CSSSPGTQPQHF. This sequence joins TRBV7-9 and TRBJ1-5; D possibly corresponds to TRBD1 (6 bases). Per the germline V gene, CDR1 is SEHNR and CDR2 is FQNEAQ (reference sequence). The CDR3 length is 12 residues. Variable domain in full (rest from reference TRBV7-9 and TRBJ1-5): DTGVSQNPRHKITKRGQNVTFRCDPISEHNRLYWYRQTLGQGPEFLTYFQNEAQLEKSRLLSDRFSAERPKGSFSTLEIQRTEQGDSAMYLCSSSPGTQPQHFGDGTRLSIL.

The chain employs TRBV5-4 and TRBJ2-3; 7 nucleotides match TRBD2. V lost 0 bases to trimming and J lost 0 bases; unmatched junction nucleotides: 1. The germline V gene encodes CDR1 SGHNT and CDR2 YYREEE (reference sequence). The CDR3 runs to 15 residues. CDR3: CASSLVSGSTDTQYF. The DNA of the CDR3 is TGTGCCAGCAGCTTGGTTAGCGGGAGCACAGATACGCAGTATTTT. The variable domain in full, with the rest retrieved from reference TRBV5-4 and TRBJ2-3, is ETGVTQSPTHLIKTRGQQVTLRCSSQSGHNTVSWYQQALGQGPQFIFQYYREEENGRGNFPPRFSGLQFPNYSSELNVNALELDDSALYLCASSLVSGSTDTQYFGPGTRLTVL.

The J gene is TRBJ1-1, the V gene TRBV2; D perhaps matches TRBD1 (5 bases). This CDR3 region has 12 residues. V was shortened by 6 bases and J by 4 bases, with 9 bases between the two germline ends. The germline V gene encodes CDR1 SNHLY and CDR2 FYNNEI. CDR3 amino acids: CASRSRATEAFF. CDR3 coding DNA: TGTGCCAGCAGATCCAGGGCCACTGAAGCTTTCTTT. Together with reference TRBV2 and TRBJ1-1, the CDR3 gives the full variable domain: EPEVTQTPSHQVTQMGQEVILRCVPISNHLYFYWYRQILGQKVEFLVSFYNNEISEKSEIFDDQFSVERPDGSNFTLKIRSTKLEDSAMYFCASRSRATEAFFGQGTRLTVV.

This chain joins TRBV7-9 and TRBJ2-4, with a tentative D call TRBD1 (6 bases). Trimming left V 0 bases short and J 2 bases short, with 11 bases between. CDR1 and CDR2 (germline): SEHNR, FQNEAQ (reference sequence). This CDR3 is built from 16 residues. For the CDR3, the DNA is TGTGCCAGCAGCTTAGCGCGGCAGGGGCCCAAAAACATTCAGTACTTC. This translates into CASSLARQGPKNIQYF. Drawing the rest from reference TRBV7-9 and TRBJ2-4, the complete variable domain is DTGVSQNPRHKITKRGQNVTFRCDPISEHNRLYWYRQTLGQGPEFLTYFQNEAQLEKSRLLSDRFSAERPKGSFSTLEIQRTEQGDSAMYLCASSLARQGPKNIQYFGAGTRLSVL.

This chain links TRBV6-5 with TRBJ1-5; D remains ambiguous. This CDR3 spans 14 amino acids. V lost 2 bases, J lost 7 bases, and 12 bases lay in between. Germline CDR1 is MNHEY and CDR2 is SVGAGI. The CDR3 sequence: CASSYIGVGQPQHF. The CDR3 DNA reads as TGTGCCAGCAGTTACATCGGGGTGGGCCAGCCCCAGCATTTT.

This clone was recorded once. The chain has TRBV28 and TRBJ2-3; maybe TRBD2 (5 bases). The CDR3 contains 16 residues. Germline V lookup: CDR1 MDHEN, CDR2 SYDVKM. V lost 7 bases and J lost 1, with 18 bases in between. CDR3 region: CASIPSARVGTDTQYF. In DNA, the CDR3 is TGTGCCAGCATCCCCTCTGCGCGGGTCGGCACAGATACGCAGTATTTT.